One and the same sample provided the 14 T cell receptor beta chains below, sequenced in a study of shared clonotypes between healthy human individuals. Repertoires were generated with immunoSEQ multiplex PCR, while TCRdb's copy carries only in-frame clones and drops some. The table lists more than 1 million clones, 75% to 80% of them singletons. The sample taken for sequencing was memory CD4+ T cells from PBMCs. Noted subset: CD45RA-negative fraction. The source is a man younger than 35 in good health. Some clones in this sample may be carry-over from other donors' samples.

This rearrangement joins TRBV29-1 to TRBJ1-2; maybe TRBD1 (5 bases). V was shortened by 7 bases and J by 6 bases, with 9 bases between the two germline ends. The CDR3 is made up of 10 amino acids. Germline V gene sequence: CDR1 SQVTM, CDR2 ANQGSEA. The CDR3 protein is CSGGTDGYTF. The DNA of the CDR3 is TGCAGCGGTGGGACGGATGGCTACACCTTC.

V gene TRBV5-6 combines with J gene TRBJ2-7; perhaps TRBD2 as D (5 bases). Trimming pared 4 bases from V and 4 bases from J, leaving 15 bases between. The V gene's germline CDR1 is SGHDT and CDR2 YYEEEE. This CDR3 spans 14 amino acids. The CDR3 DNA reads as TGTGCCAGCAGCACCCCGGGGAGCGATTACGAGCAGTACTTC. Its translation is CASSTPGSDYEQYF.

The V gene is TRBV7-2, the J gene TRBJ2-2; a weak D match, TRBD2 (5 bases). CDR3 length: 14 amino acids. The V end lost 0 bases, the J end lost 8 bases, and 10 bases lay between the germline ends. The germline V gene encodes CDR1 SGHTA and CDR2 FQGNSA. Here the CDR3 reads CASSLAGVPGELFF. The CDR3 DNA is TGTGCCAGCAGCTTAGCGGGAGTCCCGGGGGAGCTGTTTTTT.

The V gene is TRBV7-3, the J gene TRBJ2-7; a weak D match, TRBD2 (8 bases). Trimming shortened V by 4 bases and J by 3 bases, and 25 bases separated the two germline ends. In germline, CDR1 is SGHTA, CDR2 FQGTGA. The CDR3 is 18 residues long. CDR3 protein: CASSSKGQSGLDRYEQYF. The CDR3 coding sequence is TGTGCCAGCAGCTCAAAGGGACAGTCGGGACTAGATCGCTACGAGCAGTACTTC.

The chain recombines TRBV7-6 with TRBJ2-5; TRBD2 might be the D (6 bases). In germline, CDR1 is SGHVS, CDR2 FNYEAQ. Trimming removed 5 bases at V and 1 base at J, with 17 bases between. The CDR3 spans 16 residues. The CDR3 nucleotides read TGTGCCAGCAGCCCCGCGCGGAGGGGCCTCCAAGAGACCCAGTACTTC. Protein sequence: CASSPARRGLQETQYF.

This clone was seen only a few times. This chain connects TRBV6-6 to TRBJ1-1; D is perhaps TRBD1 (5 bases). Trimming removed 7 bases at V and 1 base at J, with 7 bases between. The CDR3 sequence is 12 residues long. Germline CDR1 MNHNY, CDR2 SVGAGI (reference sequence). This chain's CDR3 is CASTQGNTEAFF. The CDR3, as DNA: TGTGCCAGCACGCAGGGGAACACTGAAGCTTTCTTT.

This chain connects TRBV5-1 to TRBJ2-7; no firm D call. Germline values: CDR1 SGHRS, CDR2 YFSETQ. Trimming cost V 2 bases and J 2 bases, with 11 bases left between them. The CDR3 length is 14 residues. CDR3 amino acids: CASSFGANTYEQYF. Here the CDR3 DNA reads TGCGCCAGCAGCTTCGGCGCAAACACCTACGAGCAGTACTTC.

The chain recombines TRBV5-1 with TRBJ1-2; D is uncertain. The germline V and J ends were trimmed by 4 bases and 2 bases, with 9 bases remaining between them. CDR1 and CDR2 from the germline V gene are SGHRS and YFSETQ. The CDR3 totals 13 residues. The CDR3 DNA sequence: TGCGCCAGCAGCCACACGGAGAACTATGGCTACACCTTC. Encoded protein: CASSHTENYGYTF. The full variable domain, rest sourced from reference TRBV5-1 and TRBJ1-2, is KAGVTQTPRYLIKTRGQQVTLSCSPISGHRSVSWYQQTPGQGLQFLFEYFSETQRNKGNFPGRFSGRQFSNSRSEMNVSTLELGDSALYLCASSHTENYGYTFGSGTRLTVV.

A single count supports this clone. This sequence joins TRBV2 and TRBJ2-2; the D gene is possibly TRBD2 (7 bases). V dropped 8 bases and J dropped 7 bases, with 17 bases sitting between them. From germline, CDR1 is SNHLY and CDR2 FYNNEI. The CDR3 spans 14 residues. The CDR3 sequence is CASATGAGVGELFF. As DNA, the CDR3 is TGTGCCAGCGCCACGGGGGCGGGGGTCGGGGAGCTGTTTTTT.

The rearrangement joins TRBV4-3 to TRBJ2-1; 12 bases agree with TRBD2. The CDR3 length is 15 residues. Germline V lookup: CDR1 LGHNA, CDR2 YSLEER. V trimming: 4 bases; J trimming: 5 bases; junction bases outside the gene matches: 3. CDR3 coding DNA: TGCGCCAGCAGCCTTGGACTAGCGGGAAACAATGAGCAGTTCTTC. Translation gives CASSLGLAGNNEQFF.

The chain has TRBV12-5 and TRBJ2-3; D may be TRBD2 (5 bases). CDR1 LGHNT and CDR2 FRNRAP come from the germline V gene. This CDR3 is built from 13 residues. The V and J ends lost 3 bases and 1 base respectively, with 5 bases between them. The CDR3 region has the DNA TGTGCTAGTGGTTTTAGCGGCACAGATACGCAGTATTTT. Protein product: CASGFSGTDTQYF.

The V and J genes are TRBV11-2 and TRBJ2-3; 9 bases agree with TRBD2. Germline V gene lookup returns CDR1 SGHAT and CDR2 FQNNGV. V gave up 3 bases and J gave up 3 bases; unmatched junction bases: 4. The CDR3 spans 15 residues. The CDR3 region has the DNA TGTGCCAGCAGCTTTAGGGCGGGAGGGACAGATACGCAGTATTTT. Translated, it gives CASSFRAGGTDTQYF.

The chain recombines TRBV5-4 with TRBJ2-3, with TRBD1 matching 7 bases. Germline V lookup: CDR1 SGHNT, CDR2 YYREEE (reference sequence). The CDR3 runs 16 residues. With 4 bases clipped from V and 0 bases from J, the junction kept 8 bases outside the gene matches. The CDR3 sequence: CASSPGQTRSTDTQYF. The CDR3, as DNA: TGTGCCAGCAGCCCGGGACAGACACGGAGCACAGATACGCAGTATTTT. Combining the CDR3 with reference TRBV5-4 and TRBJ2-3 gives the whole variable domain ETGVTQSPTHLIKTRGQQVTLRCSSQSGHNTVSWYQQALGQGPQFIFQYYREEENGRGNFPPRFSGLQFPNYSSELNVNALELDDSALYLCASSPGQTRSTDTQYFGPGTRLTVL.

The chain joins TRBV6-5 to TRBJ2-7; the match to TRBD1 covers 8 bases. CDR3 size: 15 residues. Germline loops: CDR1 MNHEY, CDR2 SVGAGI. The trim removed 2 bases at V and 4 bases at J, leaving 7 bases unmatched. The CDR3 region has the DNA TGTGCCAGCAGTTACCCACTTGACAGGGGTTACGAGCAGTACTTC. This sequence encodes CASSYPLDRGYEQYF.